This T cell receptor (beta chain) is from a study of T cell responses to AZD1222 COVID-19 vaccine (TCRdb year 2021). In the study overall: Because spike-specific TCR depth and breadth did not differ between the two schedules, AZD1222 recipients who got a second dose at roughly 4 weeks were pooled with those who got a second dose at roughly 12 weeks. Trial participants were enrolled by age into 18-55, 56-69 and 70-plus year subgroups, with roughly 160, 29 and 62 TCR-sequenced participants respectively. TCR sequencing was performed for some 250 trial participants, of whom around 200 were given two doses of AZD1222 and 26 were given two doses of MenACWY control vaccine. The paper as a whole reports these results and caveats: Reportedly, close to half of the unique spike-specific TCRs recognized epitopes lying outside the regions that are mutated in the B.1.351 and B.1.1.7 variants. Conclusions about previously exposed vaccinees were limited because only six AZD1222 recipients were SARS-CoV-2 seropositive at baseline. Vaccine-associated CD4 TCRs spanned the whole spike protein, with dominant responses in regions 160-218 and 743-854. The 56-69-year group was small, and its depth increase did not reach significance, likely because of low power. A significant rise in spike-specific TCR breadth and depth was observed after two AZD1222 doses relative to day 0 and relative to MenACWY recipients. Participants were mostly white British and included more females than males, and it was suggested by the authors that clonal diversity may have been underestimated. No day 14 peak-response samples were available, so repertoires were characterized only after the peak T cell response.

The CDR3 regions of human TCRbeta chains were analyzed by immunosequencing. Under the source paper's analysis protocol: Repertoire TCRs were checked for matches against a reference library of SARS-CoV-2-specific TCRs that had been generated using the MIRA antigen-specificity platform. Breadth was defined as the fraction of unique TCRs that were SARS-CoV-2-associated, and depth was defined as the fraction of total T cells that were SARS-CoV-2-associated. Using the MIRA data, each spike-specific TCR was assigned both to the spike region to which the TCR was reactive and to a CD4 or CD8 class. Log10-transformed breadth and depth values were compared by one-way ANOVA with Sidak's multiple comparisons tests. TCRdb limited this immuneACCESS table to in-frame rearrangements with V and J called. A share of clones is missing; checked studies link under half to unresolved V genes, and the rest is unexplained. V and J calls and clone size are those listed in that table; D and trimming were worked out from the DNA. Recorded for this sample are around 150,000 clones; approximately 94% of them occurred a single time. The ten biggest clones cover around 1.3% of the sample.

The CDR3 runs 15 residues from the cysteine to the valine. Just the 45-base CDR3 DNA is kept, in frame starting at base 1. The V end loses 5 bases and the J end loses 0 bases, and a stretch of 14 bases separates them. From the germline V gene, CDR1 is MDHEN and CDR2 is SYDVKM. What the time point label conveys for this sample: baseline before first vaccination. Vaccinee samples came from UK trials COV001 and COV002, including a single-blind randomized controlled phase 2/3 trial of AZD1222 (ChAdOx1 nCoV-19) in healthy adults. For TCRbeta chain sequencing, PBMC samples were collected from trial participants at day 0 and at day 28 after the second dose. Comments on this clone: The antigen this receptor binds is unknown. One base away there is no much larger clone; base qualities are not given.

The clonotype comes from an adult in good health. Sequenced here: peripheral blood, sampled on day 0 of AZD1222 vaccination. This sequence uses TRBV28 and TRBJ2-7; a confident D gene designation cannot be given. The DNA sequence reads TGTGCCAGCAGTGGAAGCGTCCCAAGCTCCTACGAGCAGTACGTC. This encodes CASSGSVPSSYEQYV.